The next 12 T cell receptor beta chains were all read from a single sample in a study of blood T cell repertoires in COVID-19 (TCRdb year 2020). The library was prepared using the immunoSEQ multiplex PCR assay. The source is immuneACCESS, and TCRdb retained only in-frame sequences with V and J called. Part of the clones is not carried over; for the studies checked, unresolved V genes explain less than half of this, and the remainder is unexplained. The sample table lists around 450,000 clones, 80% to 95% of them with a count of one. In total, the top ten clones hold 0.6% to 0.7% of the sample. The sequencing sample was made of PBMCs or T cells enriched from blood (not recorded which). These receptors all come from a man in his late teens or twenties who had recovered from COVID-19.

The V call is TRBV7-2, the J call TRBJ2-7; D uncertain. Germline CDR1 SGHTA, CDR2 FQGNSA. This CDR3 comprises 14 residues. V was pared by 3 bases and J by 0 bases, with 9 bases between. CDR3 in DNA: TGTGCCAGCAGCTTTGGGCGTTTCTCCTACGAGCAGTACTTC. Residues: CASSFGRFSYEQYF.

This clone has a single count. This chain's CDR3 is CASRTGVTEAFF. The DNA of the CDR3 is TGTGCCAGTAGGACAGGGGTGACTGAAGCTTTCTTT. The J gene is TRBJ1-1, the V gene TRBV19; 8 bases are shared with TRBD1. The V gene's germline CDR1 is LNHDA and CDR2 SQIVND (reference sequence). J was trimmed by 5 bases and V by 6 bases; bases with no gene match: 2. The CDR3 length is 12 residues.

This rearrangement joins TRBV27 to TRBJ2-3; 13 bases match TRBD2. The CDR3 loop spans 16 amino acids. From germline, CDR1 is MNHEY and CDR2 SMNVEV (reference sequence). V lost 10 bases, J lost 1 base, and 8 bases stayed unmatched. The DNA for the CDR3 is TGTGCCACCTTACTAGCGGGAGGGCCGGGCACAGATACGCAGTATTTT. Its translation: CATLLAGGPGTDTQYF.

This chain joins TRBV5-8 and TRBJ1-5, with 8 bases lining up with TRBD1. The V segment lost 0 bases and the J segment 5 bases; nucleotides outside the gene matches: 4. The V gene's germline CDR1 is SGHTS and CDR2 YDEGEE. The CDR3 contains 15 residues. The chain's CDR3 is CASSLAGQGHQPQHF. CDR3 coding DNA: TGTGCCAGCAGCTTGGCCGGACAGGGACATCAGCCCCAGCATTTT.

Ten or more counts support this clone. CDR3 DNA sequence: TGTGCCAGCGCGCGGGGGTCCGAAGCTTTCTTT. Amino acids: CASARGSEAFF. The chain employs TRBV2 and TRBJ1-1; D is perhaps TRBD1 (5 bases). This CDR3 comprises 11 residues. Germline loops: CDR1 SNHLY, CDR2 FYNNEI. V gave up 8 bases and J gave up 8 bases, with 12 bases separating them.

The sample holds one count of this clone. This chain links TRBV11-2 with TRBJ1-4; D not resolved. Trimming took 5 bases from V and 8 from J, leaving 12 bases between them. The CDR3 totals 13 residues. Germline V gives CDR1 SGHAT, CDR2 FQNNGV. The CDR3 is CASSDLITEKLFF. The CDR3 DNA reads TGTGCCAGCAGCGATCTAATTACGGAAAAACTGTTTTTT. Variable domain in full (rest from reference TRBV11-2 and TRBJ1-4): EAGVAQSPRYKIIEKRQSVAFWCNPISGHATLYWYQQILGQGPKLLIQFQNNGVVDDSQLPKDRFSAERLKGVDSTLKIQPAKLEDSAVYLCASSDLITEKLFFGSGTQLSVL.

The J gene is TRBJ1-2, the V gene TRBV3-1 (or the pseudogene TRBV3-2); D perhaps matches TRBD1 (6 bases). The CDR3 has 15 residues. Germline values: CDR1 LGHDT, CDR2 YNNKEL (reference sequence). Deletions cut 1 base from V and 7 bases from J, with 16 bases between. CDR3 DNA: TGTGCCAGCAGCCAAGTAGGAGAGACAGGCTCTGGCTACACCTTC. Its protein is CASSQVGETGSGYTF.

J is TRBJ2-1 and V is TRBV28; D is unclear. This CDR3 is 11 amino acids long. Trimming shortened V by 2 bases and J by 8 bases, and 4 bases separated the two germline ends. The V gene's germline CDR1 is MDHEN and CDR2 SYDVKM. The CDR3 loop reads CASSLRDEQFF. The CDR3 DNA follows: TGTGCCAGCAGTTTAAGAGATGAGCAGTTCTTC. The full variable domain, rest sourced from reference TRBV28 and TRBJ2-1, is DVKVTQSSRYLVKRTGEKVFLECVQDMDHENMFWYRQDPGLGLRLIYFSYDVKMKEKGDIPEGYSVSREKKERFSLILESASTNQTSMYLCASSLRDEQFFGPGTRLTVL.

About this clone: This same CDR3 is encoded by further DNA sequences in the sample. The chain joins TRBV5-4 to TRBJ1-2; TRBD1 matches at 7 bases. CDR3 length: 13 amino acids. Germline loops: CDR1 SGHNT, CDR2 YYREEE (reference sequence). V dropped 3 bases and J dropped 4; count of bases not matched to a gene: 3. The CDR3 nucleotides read TGTGCCAGCAGCTCCGGGACAGCCTATGGCTACACCTTC. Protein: CASSSGTAYGYTF.

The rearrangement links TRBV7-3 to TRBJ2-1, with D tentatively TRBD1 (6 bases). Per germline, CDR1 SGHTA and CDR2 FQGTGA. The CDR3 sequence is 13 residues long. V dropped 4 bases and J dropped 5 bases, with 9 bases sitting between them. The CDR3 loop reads CASSSNRDNEQFF. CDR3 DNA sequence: TGTGCCAGCAGCTCGAACAGGGACAATGAGCAGTTCTTC.

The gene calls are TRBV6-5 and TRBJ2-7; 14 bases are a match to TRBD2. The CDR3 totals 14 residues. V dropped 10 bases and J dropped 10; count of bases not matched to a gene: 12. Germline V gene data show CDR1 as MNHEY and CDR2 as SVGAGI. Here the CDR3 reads CATSPEGLAGDQYF. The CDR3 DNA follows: TGTGCCACGTCCCCAGAGGGACTAGCGGGGGATCAGTACTTC.

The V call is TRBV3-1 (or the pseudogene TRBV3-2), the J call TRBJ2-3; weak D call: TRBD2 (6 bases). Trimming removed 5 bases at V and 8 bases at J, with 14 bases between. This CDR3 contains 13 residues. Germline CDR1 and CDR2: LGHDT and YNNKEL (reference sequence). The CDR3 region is CASSSARRGTQYF. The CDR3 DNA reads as TGTGCCAGCAGCTCCGCCCGGAGGGGTACGCAGTATTTT.